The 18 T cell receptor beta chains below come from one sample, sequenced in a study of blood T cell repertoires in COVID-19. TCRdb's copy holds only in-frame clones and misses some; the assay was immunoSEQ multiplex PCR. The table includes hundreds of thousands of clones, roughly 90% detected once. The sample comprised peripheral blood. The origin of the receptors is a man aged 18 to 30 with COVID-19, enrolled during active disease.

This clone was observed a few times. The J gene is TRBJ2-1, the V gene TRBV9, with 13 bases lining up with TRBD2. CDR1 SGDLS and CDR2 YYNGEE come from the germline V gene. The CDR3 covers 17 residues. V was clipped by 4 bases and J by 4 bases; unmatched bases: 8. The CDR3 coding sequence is TGTGCCAGCAGCCCTCGGACTAGCGGGAGCCCTTACAATGAGCAGTTCTTC. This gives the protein CASSPRTSGSPYNEQFF. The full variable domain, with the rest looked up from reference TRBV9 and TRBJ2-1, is DSGVTQTPKHLITATGQRVTLRCSPRSGDLSVYWYQQSLDQGLQFLIQYYNGEERAKGNILERFSAQQFPDLHSELNLSSLELGDSALYFCASSPRTSGSPYNEQFFGPGTRLTVL.

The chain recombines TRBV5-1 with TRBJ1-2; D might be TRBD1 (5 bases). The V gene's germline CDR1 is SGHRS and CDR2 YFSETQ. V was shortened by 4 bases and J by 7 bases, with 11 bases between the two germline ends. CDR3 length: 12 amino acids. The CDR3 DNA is TGCGCCAGCAGCCCCGACAGCGCTGGCTACACCTTC. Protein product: CASSPDSAGYTF.

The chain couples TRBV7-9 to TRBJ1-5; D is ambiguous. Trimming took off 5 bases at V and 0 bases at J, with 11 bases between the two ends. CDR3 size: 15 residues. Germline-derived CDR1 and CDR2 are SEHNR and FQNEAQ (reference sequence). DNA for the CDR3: TGTGCCAGCAGCCCCGGGGAAACTAGCAATCAGCCCCAGCATTTT. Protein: CASSPGETSNQPQHF.

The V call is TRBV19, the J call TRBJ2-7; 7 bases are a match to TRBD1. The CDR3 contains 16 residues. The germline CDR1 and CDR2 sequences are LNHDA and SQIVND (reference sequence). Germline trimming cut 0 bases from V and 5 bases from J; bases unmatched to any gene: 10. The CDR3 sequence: CASSIDTWDRFNEQYF. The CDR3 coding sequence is TGTGCCAGTAGTATAGATACCTGGGACAGATTCAACGAGCAGTACTTC.

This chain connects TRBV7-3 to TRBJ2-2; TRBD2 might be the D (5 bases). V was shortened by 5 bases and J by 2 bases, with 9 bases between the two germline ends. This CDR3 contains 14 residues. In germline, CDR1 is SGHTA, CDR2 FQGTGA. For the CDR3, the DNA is TGTGCCAGCAGCGTAGGGAGTAACACCGGGGAGCTGTTTTTT. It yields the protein CASSVGSNTGELFF.

The CDR3 DNA is TGTGCCAGCAGCTTAGGGCAGGGCGACGAAGCTTTCTTT. As protein: CASSLGQGDEAFF. This chain uses TRBV11-3 with TRBJ1-1, with D possibly being TRBD1 (5 bases). Per germline, CDR1 SGHNT and CDR2 YENEEA. V was cut by 1 base and J by 8 bases, with 11 bases left in between. This CDR3 has 13 residues.

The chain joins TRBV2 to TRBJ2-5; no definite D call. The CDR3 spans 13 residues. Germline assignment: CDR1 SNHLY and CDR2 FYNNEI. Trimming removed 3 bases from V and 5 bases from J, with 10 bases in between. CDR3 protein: CASSDQVVETQYF. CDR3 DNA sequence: TGTGCCAGCAGTGATCAGGTCGTCGAGACCCAGTACTTC.

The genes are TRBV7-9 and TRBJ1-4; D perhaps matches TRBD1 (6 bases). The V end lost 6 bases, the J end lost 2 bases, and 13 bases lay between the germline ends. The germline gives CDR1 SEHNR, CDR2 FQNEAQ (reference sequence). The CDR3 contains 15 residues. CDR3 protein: CASSSTGFTNEKLFF. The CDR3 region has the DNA TGTGCCAGCAGTTCTACAGGGTTCACTAATGAAAAACTGTTTTTT.

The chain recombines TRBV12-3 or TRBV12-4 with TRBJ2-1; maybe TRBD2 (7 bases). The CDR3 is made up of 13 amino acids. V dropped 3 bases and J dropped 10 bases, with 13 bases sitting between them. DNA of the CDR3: TGTGCCAGCAGTTTCGGGGGGCTGGGCGAGCAGTTCTTC. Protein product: CASSFGGLGEQFF.

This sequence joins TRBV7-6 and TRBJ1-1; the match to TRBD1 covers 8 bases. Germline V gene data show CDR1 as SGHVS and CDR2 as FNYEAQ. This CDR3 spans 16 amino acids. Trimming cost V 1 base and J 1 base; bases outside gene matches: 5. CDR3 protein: CASSLETGVTNTEAFF. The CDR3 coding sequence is TGTGCCAGCAGCTTAGAGACAGGGGTTACGAACACTGAAGCTTTCTTT.

CDR3 in DNA: TGTGCCAGCAGCTTAGCTGGACAGGGGGCCTACGAGCAGTACTTC. Its protein is CASSLAGQGAYEQYF. This sequence joins TRBV13 and TRBJ2-7, with 10 bases matching TRBD1. V lost 1 base, J lost 2 bases, and 2 bases stayed unmatched. In germline, CDR1 is PRHDT, CDR2 FYEKMQ (reference sequence). The CDR3 sequence is 15 residues long.

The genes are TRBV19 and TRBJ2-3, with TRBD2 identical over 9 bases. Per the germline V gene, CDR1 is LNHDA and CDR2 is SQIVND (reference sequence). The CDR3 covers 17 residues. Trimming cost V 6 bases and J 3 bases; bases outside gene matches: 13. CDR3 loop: CASRTFSGSQGTDTQYF. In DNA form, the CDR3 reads TGTGCCAGTAGGACCTTTAGCGGGAGTCAGGGGACAGATACGCAGTATTTT.

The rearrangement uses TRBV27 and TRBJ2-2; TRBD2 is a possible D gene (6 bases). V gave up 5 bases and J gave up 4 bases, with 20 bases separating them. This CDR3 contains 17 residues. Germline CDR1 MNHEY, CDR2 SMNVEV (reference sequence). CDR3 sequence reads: CASSPGYRRGGTGELFF. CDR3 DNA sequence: TGTGCCAGCAGTCCGGGGTATCGGAGGGGTGGCACCGGGGAGCTGTTTTTT.

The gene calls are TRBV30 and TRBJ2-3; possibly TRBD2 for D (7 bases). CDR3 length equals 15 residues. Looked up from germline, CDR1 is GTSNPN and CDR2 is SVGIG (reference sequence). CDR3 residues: CAARGRGRFTDTQYF. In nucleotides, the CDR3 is TGTGCTGCCAGAGGGCGGGGGCGCTTCACAGATACGCAGTATTTT.

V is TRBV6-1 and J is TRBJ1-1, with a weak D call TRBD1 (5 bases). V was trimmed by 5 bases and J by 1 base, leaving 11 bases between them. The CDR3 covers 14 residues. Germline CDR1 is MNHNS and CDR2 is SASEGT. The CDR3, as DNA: TGTGCCAGCAGTTCTGGACACACGAACACTGAAGCTTTCTTT. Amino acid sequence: CASSSGHTNTEAFF.

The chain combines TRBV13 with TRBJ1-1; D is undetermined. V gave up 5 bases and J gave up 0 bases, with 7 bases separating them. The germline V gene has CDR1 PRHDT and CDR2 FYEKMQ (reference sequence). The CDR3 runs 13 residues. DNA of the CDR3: TGTGCCAGCAGCCCTAGCATGAACACTGAAGCTTTCTTT. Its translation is CASSPSMNTEAFF.

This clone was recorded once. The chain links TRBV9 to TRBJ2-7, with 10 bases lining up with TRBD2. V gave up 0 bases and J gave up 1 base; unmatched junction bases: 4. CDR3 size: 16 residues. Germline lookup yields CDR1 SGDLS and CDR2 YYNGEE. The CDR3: CASSVGPSGSSYEQYF. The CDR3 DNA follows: TGTGCCAGCAGCGTAGGGCCTAGCGGGAGTTCCTACGAGCAGTACTTC. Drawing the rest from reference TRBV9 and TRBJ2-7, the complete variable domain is DSGVTQTPKHLITATGQRVTLRCSPRSGDLSVYWYQQSLDQGLQFLIQYYNGEERAKGNILERFSAQQFPDLHSELNLSSLELGDSALYFCASSVGPSGSSYEQYFGPGTRLTVT.

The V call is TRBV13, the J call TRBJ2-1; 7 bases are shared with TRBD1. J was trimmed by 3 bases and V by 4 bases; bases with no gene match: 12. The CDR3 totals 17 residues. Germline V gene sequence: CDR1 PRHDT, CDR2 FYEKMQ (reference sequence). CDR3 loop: CASSSTTGTALYNEQFF. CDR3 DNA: TGTGCCAGCAGCTCAACTACCGGGACAGCCCTCTACAATGAGCAGTTCTTC.